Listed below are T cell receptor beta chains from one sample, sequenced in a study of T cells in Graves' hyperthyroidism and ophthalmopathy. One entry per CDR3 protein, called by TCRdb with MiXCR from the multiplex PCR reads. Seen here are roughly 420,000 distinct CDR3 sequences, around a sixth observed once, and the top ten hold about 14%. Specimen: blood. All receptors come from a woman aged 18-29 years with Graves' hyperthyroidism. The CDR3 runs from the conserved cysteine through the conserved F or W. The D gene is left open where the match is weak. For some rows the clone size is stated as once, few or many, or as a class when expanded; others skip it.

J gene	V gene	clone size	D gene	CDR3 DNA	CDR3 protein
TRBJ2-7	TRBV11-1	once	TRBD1	TGTGCCAGCAGCCCACGGGGACAGGGCGCCTACGAGCAGTACTTC	CASSPRGQGAYEQYF
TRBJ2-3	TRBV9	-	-	TGTGCCAGCAGCGTAGGGGCGGGGAAGACAGATACGCAGTATTTT	CASSVGAGKTDTQYF
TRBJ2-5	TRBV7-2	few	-	TGTGCCAGCAGCTTAGAAATCGTGGGGGGACAGTACTTC	CASSLEIVGGQYF
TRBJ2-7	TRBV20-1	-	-	TGCAGTGCTAGAGATCACCTGTCGAGGGGGTCGAAAACCTACGAGCAGTACTTC	CSARDHLSRGSKTYEQYF
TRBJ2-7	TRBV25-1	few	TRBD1	TGTGCCAGCAGTGAGGCGACAGGGGATGATTTCTACGAGCAGTACTTC	CASSEATGDDFYEQYF
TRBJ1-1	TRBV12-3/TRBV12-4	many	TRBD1	TGTGCCAGCAGACCCGGGACAGGGGGCTGGGACACTGAAGCTTTCTTT	CASRPGTGGWDTEAFF
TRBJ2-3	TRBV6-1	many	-	TGTGCCAGCAGTTATCCAGGGGACGACACAGATACGCAGTATTTT	CASSYPGDDTDTQYF
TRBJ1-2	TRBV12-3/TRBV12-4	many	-	TGTGCCAGCACCCCCGGGACATGGATGGCTGGCTACACCTTC	CASTPGTWMAGYTF
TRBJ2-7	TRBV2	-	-	TGTGCCAGCAGTGCGGAGGGACACTCCTACGAGCAGTACTTC	CASSAEGHSYEQYF
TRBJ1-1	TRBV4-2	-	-	TGTGCCAGCAGCCGAGAGGGACGTGTGAACACTGAAGCTTTCTTT	CASSREGRVNTEAFF
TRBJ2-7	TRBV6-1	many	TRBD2	TGTGCCAGCAGTCCCAACGGGAGGAGTTCCTACGAGCAGTACTTC	CASSPNGRSSYEQYF
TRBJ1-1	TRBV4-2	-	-	TGTGCCAGCAGCCCCGTGGGTGGGCGGAACACTGAAGCTTTCTTT	CASSPVGGRNTEAFF
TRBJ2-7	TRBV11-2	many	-	TGTGCCAGCAGCTTAGAGAGGGTCCACGAGCAGTACTTC	CASSLERVHEQYF
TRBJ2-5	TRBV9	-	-	TGTGCCAGCAGCCCCCCAATGGAGGAGGAGACCCAGTACTTC	CASSPPMEEETQYF
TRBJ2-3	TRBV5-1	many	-	TGCGCCAGCAGCTCCGGGTTGACGGGGGCCTTTAGCACAGATACGCAGTATTTT	CASSSGLTGAFSTDTQYF
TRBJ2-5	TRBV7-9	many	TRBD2	TGTGCCAGCAGCTTTACTAGCGGGGAAACAGAGACCCAGTACTTC	CASSFTSGETETQYF
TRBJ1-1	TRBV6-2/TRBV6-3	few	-	TGTGCCAGCAGTTACTCGAGTAATAGACAGGAGAACACTGAAGCTTTCTTT	CASSYSSNRQENTEAFF
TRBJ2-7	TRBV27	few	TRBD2	TGTGCCAGCAGTCCTCCGGGACTAGCGGCCTACGAGCAGTACTTC	CASSPPGLAAYEQYF
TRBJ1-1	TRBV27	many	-	TGTGCCAGCAGTTTGTTCGAGAACACTGAAGCTTTCTTT	CASSLFENTEAFF
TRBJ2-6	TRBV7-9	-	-	TGTGCCAACAGCCCGTCCGGGTCCAGCTCTGGGGCCAACGTCCTGACTTTC	CANSPSGSSSGANVLTF
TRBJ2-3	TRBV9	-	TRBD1	TGTGCCAGCAGCGTAGCCACAGGGGGCTGGGCAGATACGCAGTATTTT	CASSVATGGWADTQYF